This T cell receptor (beta chain) was recorded in a study of cytomegalovirus exposure and HLA in healthy donors (TCRdb year 2017). For context, the study as a whole: An earlier analysis of approximately 550 of the donors reported roughly 270 Gb of sequence data and 100 million to 130 million unique TCR beta sequences from 150 million to 200 million T cells. Across 300 to 400 genotyped donors of the cohort, an average of about 240,000 unique TCR beta nucleotide sequences per donor were sequenced, and around 19% of those sequences were non-productive. The study profiled the T cell repertoires of about 640 subjects by immunosequencing and related them to cytomegalovirus serostatus. The aim of the study was to test whether cataloging public T cell receptors could identify signatures of past pathogen exposure. In a later analysis, previously published TCR beta repertoires from 666 donors were re-analyzed and high-resolution HLA genotyping was added so that TCR occurrence patterns could be studied. Donor age, sex, ethnicity and CMV serostatus were compiled alongside the repertoire data. To predict cytomegalovirus infection status, the study combined high-throughput TCR immunosequencing, statistical association of individual TCRs with disease status, and machine learning. Class I and class II HLA loci were covered by the typing at four-digit resolution. An early release that covered roughly 600 HLA-typed donors contained approximately 300 gigabases of sequencing data and about 93 million unique TCR sequences. An earlier analysis of several hundred of the donors applied high-throughput TCR beta sequencing to assess whether each TCR beta V gene segment acted as functional or pseudogenic. In a later genetic analysis, genome-wide SNP genotypes for about 65% of the roughly 670 donors were used, and that subset was treated as a discovery cohort. Roughly 5 DR-DQ haplotypes were handled as single units for association and clustering, since linkage in the cohort was strong. The number of donors typed differed by locus, with about 620-630 for A, B, C, DRB1 and DQB1, 522 for DQA1, over 600 for DPA1, and approximately 470 for DPB1. The genetic ancestry cluster associated with self-reported Caucasian donors included about 84% of the 300 to 400 genotyped donors. Every repertoire in the discovery cohort had been generated on one and the same sequencing platform. In the later analysis, no new phenotypic data were used to find candidate immune exposures; instead, reliance was placed on TCR beta sequences and their occurrence across donors. Along with the approximately 650-subject first cohort, a separate validation cohort of over a hundred different subjects was used. Here is what the overall study found, with its caveats: In a later analysis, several top co-occurrence clusters were reported to appear linked to parvovirus B19, influenza, CMV and Epstein-Barr virus. The authors suggested that the approach could potentially be generalized to other disease states and immunological phenotypes. Specific HLA alleles were associated with 18,000 or so TCR beta sequences at a false discovery rate of 0.05 in a later analysis. A further reported finding was that TCR beta sequences accurately predicted the HLA-A and HLA-B alleles for most subjects in the first cohort. The study gave a list of 150 to 200 TCR beta chains associated with cytomegalovirus. Compared with equally common non-associated chains, HLA-associated TCR beta chains in a later analysis were more clonally expanded and had lower generation probabilities. Because HLA typing was unavailable for some donors at each locus, only the typed subset was used in association tests. CMV serostatus was the only immune exposure information available for the cohort. Linkage disequilibrium might explain the correlated functional status among segregating V segments, but an unknown experimental factor could not be excluded. Cytomegalovirus status was reported to be diagnosed by the classifier with high specificity and sensitivity in both the original and validation cohorts. A group of highly shared sequence variants was considered likely to be a technical artifact of the sequencing pipeline. Only TCR beta chains were sequenced in this cohort, and the absence of alpha or paired-chain data limited detectable features. When HLA alleles, especially DR and DQ, strongly co-occurred, attributing TCR associations to individual alleles was difficult. A later genetic analysis associated a missense DCLRE1C variant with V-gene and J-gene trimming of TCR beta chains, and an independent cohort replicated the association. Some IMGT-functional V segments, including TRBV6-2 and TRBV6-3, could not be told apart with the 87-base-pair reads, so those segments were excluded. According to a later genetic analysis, donors in an Asian-associated ancestry cluster had fewer N-insertions in productive TCRs than the approximately 630-donor mean. Sequencing depth was assumed to be roughly uniform across donors in the presence/absence analyses, though that assumption may not hold. Broadly in line with IMGT annotations, most TCR beta V segments showed up in productive rearrangements about 87% or about 30% of the time in an earlier analysis of a few hundred of the donors. A later analysis found that TCR association rates varied across HLA loci, with DRB1 alleles showing the most associated TCRs and HLA-C alleles the fewest. Most CMV-associated TCR beta chains appeared to be HLA-restricted in a later analysis, and the HLA associations seemed to be driven largely by CMV exposure. While some public TCRs were present in many individuals, most TCR sequences turned up only very rarely across donors. In vitro tests confirmed that a few of the cytomegalovirus-associated TCR beta chains recognize cytomegalovirus antigens. The earlier analysis of nearly 600 of the donors excluded over 15 rarely observed V segments, including chromosome 9 orphons, because counts were too low.

Note on this clone: Its antigen has not been determined. Base-call qualities are not available, and no considerably larger clone is one nucleotide away.

Library prep was done by the immunoSEQ multiplex PCR assay. The multiplex PCR relied on a mix of 60 forward primers for TCR Vbeta segments and 13 reverse primers for TCR Jbeta segments. Amplification of the CDR3 region of rearranged TCR beta genes was performed with a multiplex PCR assay on genomic DNA. Amplified TCR beta libraries were sequenced as 87-base-pair reads on the Illumina HiSeq System. The authors' analysis ran thus. A later analysis counted approximately 76 million unique TCR beta chains across the 640 or so repertoires, and some 11 million of these chains were shared by at least two donors. Raw reads were error-corrected and collapsed into unique sequences with a nearest-neighbor algorithm that merged closely related sequences to remove PCR and sequencing errors. V, D and J gene segments were assigned by aligning CDR3 sequences to IMGT reference sequences. For a sequence to be retained, at least a six-nucleotide match to both a V gene segment and a J gene segment was required. A rearrangement was called productive if the CDR3 had no stop codons and remained in frame with V and J, and every other rearrangement was called non-productive. CDR3 was defined by IMGT convention, running from the second conserved V-encoded cysteine to the conserved J-encoded phenylalanine. The earlier analysis of about 590 of the donors excluded sequences that lacked an unambiguous match to a single V gene segment. In an earlier analysis of around 600 of the donors, V segments were called functional above 56.7% productive rearrangements and were called segregating when the between-donor standard deviation exceeded 5%. To diagnose cytomegalovirus status from the catalog of TCR beta chain sequences, a statistical classification framework was built. V and J gene assignment, in a later analysis, came from comparing TCR nucleotide sequences with IMGT/GENE-DB human TR gene sequences. Using the TCRdist pipeline, a later analysis assigned CDR3 sequences along with most-parsimonious VDJ recombination scenarios. In a later analysis, each TCR beta chain was defined by its CDR3 amino acid sequence together with its V-gene family, and reads without a unique V-gene family were excluded. As a way to deal with suspected cross-contamination and a sequencing artifact, a later analysis dropped over 550 nucleotide sequences that were highly shared and had low generation probability. In a later analysis, a clonal expansion index for each public chain was calculated from normalized within-repertoire ranks of inferred template counts. In a later analysis, generation probabilities were computed using a VDJ recombination model fitted to out-of-frame rearrangements, and the results were checked against IGoR. In a later analysis, hypergeometric tests were used to score TCR-TCR, TCR-HLA and TCR-CMV co-occurrence, with a repertoire-size bias correction applied to TCR pairs. False discovery rates were estimated in a later analysis by permuting HLA or CMV assignments 20 times. In a later analysis, co-occurring TCRs were grouped with DBSCAN, and TCRdist sequence similarity was added when clustering was performed within HLA-allele-positive subsets. For co-occurrence clustering, repertoires with fewer than 30,000 or more than 120,000 public chains were excluded, along with several repertoires with anomalous nucleotide sharing. Not all clones reach the TCRdb copy of this immuneACCESS table, which keeps in-frame sequences only. Checked studies attribute under half of the gap to unresolved V genes and leave the rest unexplained. V, J and clone size were drawn from that table, and D and trimming were deduced from the DNA. The sample profile shows about 220,000 clones; 82% of them were found once. The ten largest clonotypes hold about 6.1% of the sample.

The germline V gene yields SQVTM for CDR1 and ANQGSEA for CDR2. The CDR3 numbers 12 residues from cysteine through phenylalanine. Just the 36-base CDR3 DNA is kept, in frame starting at base 1. V is cut by 0 bases and J by 9 bases, and the space between the germline ends is 9 bases. The cohort consisted of approximately 690 healthy bone marrow donors. All cohort members were sampled while nominally healthy, although unrecorded immune exposures were likely present. The donor was CMV seropositive and belonged to the group of 250 to 300 seropositive cohort members. A peripheral blood sample was collected from each donor, and TCR beta sequencing was performed on peripheral blood mononuclear cells. Genomic DNA was extracted from the blood cell samples with the Qiagen DNeasy Blood Extraction Kit.

The chain is encoded by TRBV29-1 joined to TRBJ2-1; TRBD2 is perhaps the D gene, given 5 matching bases. Sequencing was performed on PBMCs. The sequence derives from a middle-aged man in good health and CMV-seropositive. In nucleotides, the sequence is TGCAGCGTTGAAGATAACGAGGGTGAGCAGTTCTTC. This translates into CSVEDNEGEQFF.